This T cell receptor (beta chain) was observed in a study of metastatic and nonmetastatic thyroid tumors. This clone was seen only a few times. In the authors' workflow: Researchers built a distant-metastasis classifier for papillary thyroid cancer that drew on CDR3 differences across clinicopathological groups. TCRdb re-analyzed the PCR reads through MiXCR. Clone size and V and J calls follow TCRdb, not the original study. The table has about 5,300 clones, about 32% seen once; the top ten hold 24%. No treatment had been given to any patient before thyroid surgery. V was cut by 0 bases and J by 5 bases, with 17 bases left in between. The CDR3 totals 16 residues. Germline assignment: CDR1 WNHNN and CDR2 SYGVQD (reference sequence).

Sequencing input: adjacent normal tissue. The clonotype was recovered from a female donor with papillary thyroid cancer or a benign thyroid nodule (not recorded which). Some clones in this sample may be carry-over from other donors' samples. The chain links TRBV10-1 to TRBJ2-7; the D is unclear. For the CDR3, the DNA is TGCGCCAGCAGTGAGTCGTCTTCGTGGAGTGGCGACGAGCAGTACTTC. Amino acid sequence: CASSESSSWSGDEQYF.